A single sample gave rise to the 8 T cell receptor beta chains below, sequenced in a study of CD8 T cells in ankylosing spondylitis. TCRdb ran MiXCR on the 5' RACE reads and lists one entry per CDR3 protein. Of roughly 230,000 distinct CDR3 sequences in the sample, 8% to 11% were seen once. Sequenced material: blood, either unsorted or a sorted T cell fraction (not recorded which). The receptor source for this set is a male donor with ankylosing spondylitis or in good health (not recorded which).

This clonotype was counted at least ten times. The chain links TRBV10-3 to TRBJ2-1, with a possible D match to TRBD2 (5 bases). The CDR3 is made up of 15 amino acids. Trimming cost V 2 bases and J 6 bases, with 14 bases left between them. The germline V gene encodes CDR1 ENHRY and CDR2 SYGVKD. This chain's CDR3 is CAISESIRGFNEQFF. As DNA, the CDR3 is TGTGCCATCAGTGAGAGTATACGAGGGTTCAATGAGCAGTTCTTC.

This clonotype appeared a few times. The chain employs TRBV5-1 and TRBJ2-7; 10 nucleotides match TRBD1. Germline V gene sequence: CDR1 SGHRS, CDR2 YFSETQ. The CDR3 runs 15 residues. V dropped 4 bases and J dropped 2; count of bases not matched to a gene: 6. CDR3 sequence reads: CASSRDRGGPYEQYF. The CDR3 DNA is TGCGCCAGCAGCCGGGACAGGGGTGGTCCCTACGAGCAGTACTTC.

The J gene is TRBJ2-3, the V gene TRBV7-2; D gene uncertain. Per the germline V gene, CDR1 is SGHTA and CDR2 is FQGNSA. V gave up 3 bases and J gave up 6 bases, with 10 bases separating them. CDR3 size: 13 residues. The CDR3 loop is CASSFRGRDTQYF. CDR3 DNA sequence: TGTGCCAGCAGCTTTCGCGGAAGGGATACGCAGTATTTT.

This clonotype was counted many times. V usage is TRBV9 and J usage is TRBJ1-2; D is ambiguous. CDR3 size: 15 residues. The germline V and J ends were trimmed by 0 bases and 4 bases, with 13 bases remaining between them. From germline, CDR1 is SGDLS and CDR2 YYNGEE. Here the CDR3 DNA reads TGTGCCAGCAGCGTAGATAGTTGGAAGCCCTATGGCTACACCTTC. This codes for CASSVDSWKPYGYTF.

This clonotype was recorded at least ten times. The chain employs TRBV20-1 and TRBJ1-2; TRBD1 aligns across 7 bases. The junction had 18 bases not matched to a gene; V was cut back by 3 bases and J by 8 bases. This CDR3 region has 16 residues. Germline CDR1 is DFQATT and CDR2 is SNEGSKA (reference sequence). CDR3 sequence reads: CSARLQIEGRGYGYTF. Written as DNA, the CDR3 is TGCAGTGCTAGGCTACAGATCGAGGGCAGGGGGTACGGCTACACCTTC.

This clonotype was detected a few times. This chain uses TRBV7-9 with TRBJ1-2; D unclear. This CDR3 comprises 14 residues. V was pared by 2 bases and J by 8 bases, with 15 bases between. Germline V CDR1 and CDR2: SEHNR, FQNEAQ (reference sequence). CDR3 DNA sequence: TGTGCCAGCAGCTTATATGACGTCCCTAGGGGCTACACCTTC. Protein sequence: CASSLYDVPRGYTF.

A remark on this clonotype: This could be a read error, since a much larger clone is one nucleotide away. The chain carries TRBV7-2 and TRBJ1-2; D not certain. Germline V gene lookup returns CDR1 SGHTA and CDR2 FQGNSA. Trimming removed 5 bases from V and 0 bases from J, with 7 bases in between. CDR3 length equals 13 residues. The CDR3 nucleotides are TGTGCCAGCAGCCCCTCAGCTAACTATGGCTACACCTTC. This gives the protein CASSPSANYGYTF.

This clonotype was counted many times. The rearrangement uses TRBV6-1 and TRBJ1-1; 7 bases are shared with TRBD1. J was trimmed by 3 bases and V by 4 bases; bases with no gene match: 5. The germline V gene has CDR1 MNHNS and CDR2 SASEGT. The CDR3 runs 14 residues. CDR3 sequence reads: CASSGQGSYTEAFF. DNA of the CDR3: TGTGCCAGCAGTGGACAGGGATCGTACACTGAAGCTTTCTTT.